Listed here are 20 T cell receptor beta chains from one sample, sequenced in a study of cytomegalovirus exposure and HLA in healthy donors. Primers: 60 Vbeta forward and 13 Jbeta reverse. Clones were read by immunoSEQ multiplex PCR, and TCRdb kept only the in-frame ones, dropping some. Found here are fewer than 100,000 clones, approximately 76% of them singletons; the top ten hold about 6.6%. What was sequenced was PBMCs. Receptor source: a man in his forties or fifties in good health and CMV-seropositive.

V usage is TRBV11-2 and J usage is TRBJ2-5; D perhaps matches TRBD1 (6 bases). The J call may be mistaken, given a closer DNA end match to TRBJ2-7. The CDR3 consists of 14 residues. The germline V gene encodes CDR1 SGHAT and CDR2 FQNNGV. In DNA, the CDR3 is TGTGCCAGCAGCTTAGGACAGGCACACTACGAGCAGTACTTC. Protein sequence: CASSLGQAHYEQYF.

J is TRBJ2-1 and V is TRBV7-9; 7 bases are a match to TRBD2. Losses at the gene ends were 5 bases for V and 7 bases for J; bases not matched to a gene: 11. The CDR3 spans 15 residues. Germline V gives CDR1 SEHNR, CDR2 FQNEAQ (reference sequence). The CDR3 protein is CASSPRGGRGNEQFF. In DNA, the CDR3 is TGTGCCAGCAGCCCTCGGGGAGGGCGAGGGAATGAGCAGTTCTTC.

This CDR3 is CASSQDWGLAFF. The CDR3 DNA is TGTGCCAGCAGCCAAGATTGGGGGCTAGCTTTCTTT. The V call is TRBV14, the J call TRBJ1-1; TRBD1 is a possible D gene (6 bases). V was trimmed by 0 bases and J by 10 bases, leaving 9 bases between them. The germline CDR1 and CDR2 sequences are SGHDN and FVKESK. This CDR3 spans 12 amino acids.

CDR3 DNA: TGTGCCAGCACTCAATCGGGGTTTTACAATGAGCAGTTCTTC. This gives the protein CASTQSGFYNEQFF. The chain links TRBV6-1 to TRBJ2-1, with a possible D match to TRBD2 (5 bases). The CDR3 contains 14 residues. Germline V CDR1 and CDR2: MNHNS, SASEGT. V lost 7 bases and J 4 bases, leaving 14 bases between the germline ends.

This clone was detected a few times. The CDR3 region has the DNA TGTGCCAGCAGCGCCCGGGACAGGGGTCGGGAGCTGTTTTTT. Residues: CASSARDRGRELFF. This chain joins TRBV11-2 and TRBJ2-2, with TRBD1 matching over 10 bases. Germline V gives CDR1 SGHAT, CDR2 FQNNGV. The CDR3 extends over 14 amino acids. The V segment lost 5 bases and the J segment 9 bases; nucleotides outside the gene matches: 6.

The chain carries TRBV5-1 and TRBJ2-7, with D perhaps matching TRBD1 (5 bases). V was clipped by 0 bases and J by 9 bases, with 13 bases between them. Germline CDR1 and CDR2: SGHRS and YFSETQ. The CDR3 spans 13 residues. The CDR3 here is CASSLEGSSRQYF. The CDR3 DNA reads TGCGCCAGCAGCTTGGAGGGGTCTTCGAGGCAGTACTTC. Full variable domain (rest looked up from reference TRBV5-1 and TRBJ2-7): KAGVTQTPRYLIKTRGQQVTLSCSPISGHRSVSWYQQTPGQGLQFLFEYFSETQRNKGNFPGRFSGRQFSNSRSEMNVSTLELGDSALYLCASSLEGSSRQYFGPGTRLTVT.

This chain uses TRBV27 with TRBJ2-5; D remains unclear. This CDR3 is 12 amino acids long. Deletions cut 8 bases from V and 2 bases from J, with 9 bases between. CDR1 and CDR2 from the germline V gene are MNHEY and SMNVEV (reference sequence). CDR3 DNA: TGTGCCAGCTCAGACACGCAAGAGACCCAGTACTTC. It translates to CASSDTQETQYF.

The V and J genes are TRBV18 and TRBJ1-6; D call uncertain. Germline V CDR1 and CDR2: KGHSH, LQKENI. The CDR3 is made up of 13 amino acids. V lost 3 bases and J 10 bases, leaving 10 bases between the germline ends. CDR3 in amino acids: CASSPVRESPLHF. The CDR3 DNA sequence: TGTGCCAGCTCACCGGTGAGGGAGTCACCCCTCCACTTT.

V usage is TRBV2 and J usage is TRBJ2-3, with 7 bases lining up with TRBD2. V was clipped by 11 bases and J by 2 bases; unmatched bases: 7. The CDR3 has 13 amino acids. Germline assignment: CDR1 SNHLY and CDR2 FYNNEI. The CDR3 protein is CALYGGTTDTQYF. In DNA form, the CDR3 reads TGTGCCTTGTACGGGGGGACCACAGATACGCAGTATTTT.

The rearrangement links TRBV7-8 to TRBJ1-3; unclear D gene. Germline assignment: CDR1 SGHVS and CDR2 FQNEAQ. The CDR3 length is 16 residues. The V and J ends lost 1 base and 4 bases respectively, with 14 bases between them. CDR3 nucleotide sequence: TGTGCCAGCAGCTTAGACATACGGGGATCAGGAAACACCATATATTTT. Translated, it gives CASSLDIRGSGNTIYF.

The rearrangement uses TRBV28 and TRBJ2-7; TRBD2 matches at 10 bases. The V segment lost 4 bases and the J segment 2 bases; nucleotides outside the gene matches: 8. Germline V gene data show CDR1 as MDHEN and CDR2 as SYDVKM. The CDR3 spans 16 residues. CDR3 nucleotide sequence: TGTGCCAGCAGTTCCCTTGTCCTAGCGGGGGCCTACGAGCAGTACTTC. This codes for CASSSLVLAGAYEQYF.

The chain has TRBV7-9 and TRBJ1-2; unclear D gene. The V gene's germline CDR1 is SEHNR and CDR2 FQNEAQ (reference sequence). The CDR3 totals 13 residues. Trimming shortened V by 0 bases and J by 4 bases, and 6 bases separated the two germline ends. The CDR3 reads CASSLARGYGYTF. CDR3 coding DNA: TGTGCCAGCAGCTTAGCGCGGGGCTATGGCTACACCTTC.

The chain is built from TRBV7-2 and TRBJ2-1, with D perhaps TRBD1 (5 bases). There are 15 residues in the CDR3. Germline loops: CDR1 SGHTA, CDR2 FQGNSA. With 2 bases removed from V and 8 bases from J, the gap between germline ends came to 16 bases. This CDR3 is CASSLQAGLADEQFF. DNA for the CDR3: TGTGCCAGCAGCTTACAAGCAGGGTTAGCCGATGAGCAGTTCTTC.

This chain connects TRBV10-2 to TRBJ2-7, with 7 positions matching TRBD2. After removal of 0 bases from V and 3 bases from J, the junction contained 2 bases not matched to a gene. Germline assignment: CDR1 WSHSY and CDR2 SAAADI. The CDR3 consists of 14 residues. CDR3 sequence: CASSESGGFYEQYF. The CDR3 DNA reads as TGCGCCAGCAGTGAGTCGGGGGGGTTCTACGAGCAGTACTTC.

The chain has TRBV10-1 and TRBJ2-5, with 11 bases fitting TRBD1. J lost 7 bases, V lost 2 bases, and 3 bases had no gene match. CDR3 length: 14 residues. Germline CDR1 reads WNHNN; CDR2 reads SYGVQD (reference sequence). This CDR3 is CASSETGTGGTQYF. The CDR3 nucleotides are TGCGCCAGCAGTGAGACCGGGACAGGGGGGACCCAGTACTTC.

The sample holds one count of this clone. The CDR3 sequence: CASSPPSAGVGTGELFF. The CDR3 DNA is TGTGCCAGCTCACCACCGTCAGCGGGAGTTGGCACCGGGGAGCTGTTTTTT. V gene TRBV18 combines with J gene TRBJ2-2; 8 bases are a match to TRBD2. The CDR3 contains 17 residues. CDR1 and CDR2 (germline): KGHSH, LQKENI. Losses at the gene ends were 0 bases for V and 4 bases for J; bases not matched to a gene: 7. The variable domain in full, completed from reference TRBV18 and TRBJ2-2, reads NAGVMQNPRHLVRRRGQEARLRCSPMKGHSHVYWYRQLPEEGLKFMVYLQKENIIDESGMPKERFSAEFPKEGPSILRIQQVVRGDSAAYFCASSPPSAGVGTGELFFGEGSRLTVL.

This chain links TRBV28 with TRBJ2-3, with 7 bases aligning to TRBD2. The V and J ends lost 2 bases and 6 bases, in that order; junction bases with no gene match: 5. In germline, CDR1 is MDHEN, CDR2 SYDVKM. The CDR3 sequence is 14 residues long. CDR3 DNA: TGTGCCAGCAGTTTAAGGACTAGGAGGGATACGCAGTATTTT. It codes for CASSLRTRRDTQYF.

This clone was picked up one time. The chain joins TRBV6-1 to TRBJ1-1; D not certain. Germline lookup yields CDR1 MNHNS and CDR2 SASEGT. This CDR3 spans 15 amino acids. V was trimmed by 0 bases and J by 0 bases, leaving 8 bases between them. The DNA of the CDR3 is TGTGCCAGCAGTGAAGCGCGGGTGCTGAACACTGAAGCTTTCTTT. It is translated as CASSEARVLNTEAFF.

This sequence joins TRBV9 and TRBJ2-3; 8 bases fit TRBD2. The CDR3 covers 14 residues. Germline assignment: CDR1 SGDLS and CDR2 YYNGEE. The trim removed 7 bases at V and 6 bases at J, leaving 10 bases unmatched. The CDR3 nucleotides are TGTGCCAGCGGTTCAGCGGGAGCGTGGGATACGCAGTATTTT. Its translation is CASGSAGAWDTQYF.

The chain links TRBV5-4 to TRBJ2-7, with D maybe TRBD1 (7 bases). The CDR3 covers 14 residues. Germline V gives CDR1 SGHNT, CDR2 YYREEE (reference sequence). Trimming cost V 0 bases and J 2 bases, with 9 bases left between them. CDR3 DNA: TGTGCCAGCAGCTTGGCCAGGGGGGCCTACGAGCAGTACTTC. As protein: CASSLARGAYEQYF. Variable domain in full (rest from reference TRBV5-4 and TRBJ2-7): ETGVTQSPTHLIKTRGQQVTLRCSSQSGHNTVSWYQQALGQGPQFIFQYYREEENGRGNFPPRFSGLQFPNYSSELNVNALELDDSALYLCASSLARGAYEQYFGPGTRLTVT.